This T cell receptor (beta chain) appears in the sequencing data of a study of graft-versus-host responses after intestinal transplantation. Study context: The whole recipient group had anti-thymocyte globulin induction followed by tacrolimus and steroids for roughly three years. Findings and caveats of the study: GvH clones were identified in recipient marrow, with some first appearing in ileum or blood.

With 4 bases clipped from V and 7 bases from J, the junction kept 14 bases outside the gene matches. The CDR3 spans 15 residues. CDR1 is SGHRS and CDR2 is YFSETQ in the germline V gene. There were about 200,000 CFSE-labeled responder cells plated together with about 200,000 irradiated, violet-dye-labeled stimulator cells. The responders that had proliferated, CFSE-low CD3+CD4+ and CD3+CD8+ cells, were sorted after the reaction. Libraries were prepared by immunoSEQ multiplex PCR; TCRdb keeps only in-frame clonotypes and omits some of them. This table holds 4,600 or so clones, about 25% found once. The V gene is TRBV5-1, the J gene TRBJ2-7; TRBD2 matches at 7 bases. This clonotype originated in a human patient who received an intestinal transplant. Sequencing was performed on alloreactive CD4+ T cells from a mixed lymphocyte reaction culture, taken before intestinal transplant. Sample subset: CFSE-low proliferating T cells sorted from approximately 6-day pre-transplant mixed lymphocyte reaction (GvH or HvG direction). This CDR3 is CASSPVGAGVREQYF. DNA of the CDR3: TGCGCCAGCAGCCCTGTTGGCGCGGGGGTTCGGGAGCAGTACTTC. Full variable domain (rest looked up from reference TRBV5-1 and TRBJ2-7): KAGVTQTPRYLIKTRGQQVTLSCSPISGHRSVSWYQQTPGQGLQFLFEYFSETQRNKGNFPGRFSGRQFSNSRSEMNVSTLELGDSALYLCASSPVGAGVREQYFGPGTRLTVT.